This entry lists 13 T cell receptor beta chains sequenced from one sample in a study of T-cell reconstitution after alpha-beta-depleted transplantation in children. Unique molecular identifiers were incorporated during preparation of the TCRbeta library. From the PCR reads, TCRdb called clonotypes with MiXCR, one entry per CDR3 protein. Here the sample spans roughly 150,000 distinct CDR3 sequences, around 10% being singletons. The sample in question was PBMCs, obtained before TCRalphabeta/CD19-depleted stem cell transplant. These TCRs come from a boy aged 2-15 years with acute myeloid leukemia, due to receive a stem cell transplant.

This clonotype occurred many times. The chain carries TRBV6-1 and TRBJ2-5; the D call may be TRBD1 or TRBD2 (6 bases each). The CDR3 contains 14 residues. Germline CDR1 reads MNHNS; CDR2 reads SASEGT. The V end was cut by 0 bases, the J end by 5 bases, with 10 bases between. CDR3 loop: CASSEAGAGETQYF. The CDR3 DNA sequence: TGTGCCAGCAGTGAAGCGGGGGCGGGGGAGACCCAGTACTTC.

In this sample, this clonotype turned up many times. The chain links TRBV29-1 to TRBJ2-3, with a tentative D call TRBD1 (6 bases). The CDR3 totals 13 residues. CDR1 and CDR2 from the germline V gene are SQVTM and ANQGSEA. The V and J ends lost 0 bases and 3 bases respectively, with 7 bases between them. CDR3 residues: CSVEDRGTDTQYF. In DNA form, the CDR3 reads TGCAGCGTTGAAGACAGGGGAACAGATACGCAGTATTTT.

This clonotype was seen repeatedly, ten times or more. The chain employs TRBV9 and TRBJ2-4; 12 bases line up with TRBD2. CDR3 length equals 14 residues. In germline, CDR1 is SGDLS, CDR2 YYNGEE. The J segment lost 15 bases and the V segment lost 0 bases, leaving 7 bases of the junction unmatched. CDR3 bases: TGTGCCAGCAGCGTAGGACTAGCGGGGGCCCCTATGTACTTC. Its protein product is CASSVGLAGAPMYF.

This clonotype showed up many times. This rearrangement joins TRBV27 to TRBJ2-7, with D possibly TRBD2 on 5 matching bases. The germline V gene encodes CDR1 MNHEY and CDR2 SMNVEV (reference sequence). The length of the CDR3 is 16 residues. V lost 1 base and J 4 bases, leaving 17 bases between the germline ends. The CDR3 sequence is CASSLLGGTGIYEQYF. For the CDR3, the DNA is TGTGCCAGCAGTTTATTGGGTGGAACCGGGATATACGAGCAGTACTTC.

This clonotype was seen at least ten times. The chain combines TRBV5-1 with TRBJ1-6; D gene ambiguous. The length of the CDR3 is 12 residues. Germline CDR1 is SGHRS and CDR2 is YFSETQ. V was shortened by 0 bases and J by 5 bases, with 0 bases between the two germline ends. CDR3 bases: TGCGCCAGCAGCTTGGATAATTCACCCCTCCACTTT. Its translation: CASSLDNSPLHF.

This clonotype was observed at least ten times. The chain is built from TRBV28 and TRBJ2-1; 11 nucleotides match TRBD2. There are 16 residues in the CDR3. In germline, CDR1 is MDHEN, CDR2 SYDVKM. With 5 bases clipped from V and 4 bases from J, the junction kept 7 bases outside the gene matches. CDR3 sequence (DNA): TGTGCCAGCAGTACCACTAGCGGGAGAGTTTACAATGAGCAGTTCTTC. Translation gives CASSTTSGRVYNEQFF.

The V call is TRBV7-6, the J call TRBJ2-5, with D maybe TRBD2 (7 bases). There are 16 residues in the CDR3. The germline gives CDR1 SGHVS, CDR2 FNYEAQ. Trimming removed 4 bases at V and 5 bases at J, with 20 bases between. The DNA for the CDR3 is TGTGCCAGCAGCTCACAAGGGGGGGACTACGGCGAGACCCAGTACTTC. It yields the protein CASSSQGGDYGETQYF. The whole variable domain, filled in from reference TRBV7-6 and TRBJ2-5, reads GAGVSQSPRYKVTKRGQDVALRCDPISGHVSLYWYRQALGQGPEFLTYFNYEAQQDKSGLPNDRFSAERPEGSISTLTIQRTEQRDSAMYRCASSSQGGDYGETQYFGPGTRLLVL.

This clonotype was found many times. The chain links TRBV27 to TRBJ1-2, with D maybe TRBD1 (5 bases). This CDR3 spans 13 amino acids. Germline CDR1 MNHEY, CDR2 SMNVEV (reference sequence). V lost 5 bases to trimming and J lost 8 bases, with 15 bases between them. The CDR3 region has the DNA TGTGCCAGCAGTCCCCCCGTCGAGGGGGGCTACACCTTC. Amino acid sequence: CASSPPVEGGYTF.

Ten or more counts support this clonotype. The chain uses TRBV29-1 and TRBJ1-2, with TRBD1 matching 8 bases. This CDR3 is 13 amino acids long. Germline assignment: CDR1 SQVTM and CDR2 ANQGSEA. The ends lost 7 bases at V and 4 bases at J; junction bases unmatched: 8. The CDR3 DNA reads as TGCAGCGCTACAGGGGGAGCTCGCTATGGCTACACCTTC. It encodes CSATGGARYGYTF.

For this clonotype: One end of the junction fails to match germline, which may point to a read error. The chain carries TRBV7-2 and TRBJ2-3; D remains unclear. CDR1 is SGHTA, CDR2 FQGNSA, per germline. CDR3 length equals 13 residues. CDR3 amino acids: CTNSYELFNTHYF. The CDR3 nucleotides are TGTACCAACAGCTACGAGCTATTCAATACGCATTATTTT.

In this sample, this clonotype turned up many times. The chain recombines TRBV3-1 with TRBJ1-5; 9 bases agree with TRBD1. The CDR3 extends over 16 amino acids. Trimming at V came to 1 base and at J to 7 bases, leaving 8 bases not matched to a gene. Per the germline V gene, CDR1 is LGHDT and CDR2 is YNNKEL (reference sequence). This CDR3 is CASSQGAQGARQPQHF. CDR3 DNA: TGTGCCAGCAGCCAAGGGGCACAGGGGGCTCGGCAGCCCCAGCATTTT.

This clonotype was detected ten times or more. This sequence joins TRBV3-1 and TRBJ2-1; 7 bases fit TRBD2. CDR1 and CDR2 from the germline V gene are LGHDT and YNNKEL (reference sequence). J was trimmed by 8 bases and V by 5 bases; bases with no gene match: 9. This CDR3 is 14 amino acids long. CDR3 DNA: TGTGCCAGCAGCTCACCGGGGGGTAGGGATGAGCAGTTCTTC. Its translation: CASSSPGGRDEQFF.

This clonotype was detected many times. The chain is built from TRBV29-1 and TRBJ1-1; tentatively, D is TRBD1 (5 bases). This CDR3 comprises 12 residues. Trimming stripped 6 bases from V and 4 bases from J, with 12 bases between. Germline-derived CDR1 and CDR2 are SQVTM and ANQGSEA. In DNA, the CDR3 is TGCAGCGTCGGGGGAGTCGGCACTGAAGCTTTCTTT. Protein: CSVGGVGTEAFF.